This TCR beta chain was captured in a study of blood T cells in healthy people across ages. Together with a sample-barcoded 5' primer, a J-beta primer mix was included in a second PCR lasting about 7 to 12 cycles. TCRdb re-called the 5' RACE reads with MiXCR, one entry per CDR3 protein. Of some 920,000 distinct CDR3 sequences listed, roughly 51% are singletons. The CDR3 is made up of 18 amino acids. With V trimmed by 3 bases and J by 2 bases, 13 bases remained unmatched. The germline V gene has CDR1 SGHNT and CDR2 YYREEE (reference sequence). Whenever a sample was processed, at least 6.5 million PBMCs were isolated.

The sequence derives from a woman aged 55 to 70 in good health. The V gene is TRBV5-4, the J gene TRBJ2-7; 11 bases agree with TRBD2. The source material was blood. In nucleotides, the CDR3 is TGTGCCAGCAGCTGGGGACTAGCGGAAAGGTTAAACACCTACGAGCAGTACTTC. Translating gives CASSWGLAERLNTYEQYF. Supplemented by reference TRBV5-4 and TRBJ2-7, the full variable domain reads ETGVTQSPTHLIKTRGQQVTLRCSSQSGHNTVSWYQQALGQGPQFIFQYYREEENGRGNFPPRFSGLQFPNYSSELNVNALELDDSALYLCASSWGLAERLNTYEQYFGPGTRLTVT.